This TCR beta chain stems from a study of blood T cell repertoires in COVID-19. Across the whole study: Whether acute or convalescent, the COVID-19 samples came from the United States, Italy and Spain. The cDNA or gDNA used as material had been derived from T cells, B-cell-depleted T cells, or PBMCs.

Germline CDR1 and CDR2: SNHLY and FYNNEI. The CDR3 contains 13 residues. V lost 3 bases and J lost 3, with 7 bases in between. Sequencing used immunoSEQ multiplex PCR; TCRdb keeps in-frame clones, though not all of them. The table has about 210,000 clones, about 83% seen once. The chain joins TRBV2 to TRBJ2-3; D is uncertain. The sample was peripheral blood. The clonotype was recovered from a woman in her fifties or sixties with active or convalescent COVID-19. The CDR3 loop reads CASSDRGTDTQYF. In nucleotides, the CDR3 is TGTGCCAGCAGTGACCGCGGAACAGATACGCAGTATTTT.